The text below deals with one T cell receptor (beta chain). Its antigen remains unknown. In TCRdb, the 5' RACE reads were re-called with MiXCR into one record per CDR3 protein. The sample has some 1,600,000 distinct CDR3 sequences, about 31% seen once. The data were obtained in a study of identical twins. Regarding the study as a whole: Memory repertoires showed no such pattern, whereas abundant cord blood beta clonotypes carried fewer insertions. Models predicted too little out-of-frame TCR alpha sharing in monozygotic twins. Out-of-frame beta chain sequences displayed weaker excess sharing between twins.

The germline CDR1 and CDR2 sequences are SGHDN and FVKESK. Trimming took 1 base from V and 3 from J; bases not matched to a gene: 5. The CDR3 totals 15 residues. The receptor's source is a newborn girl in good health. Material for sequencing was cord blood. The genes are TRBV14 and TRBJ2-7; 8 positions match TRBD2. The CDR3 reads CASSQGLGGVYEQYF. The CDR3 nucleotides read TGTGCCAGCAGCCAAGGTCTCGGGGGGGTCTACGAGCAGTACTTC.